A selection of T cell receptor beta chains follows, all from one sample in a study of blood T cell repertoires in COVID-19. The table came from immunoSEQ multiplex PCR; TCRdb's copy has only in-frame clones and leaves some out. Here the sample spans about 8,700 clones, 91% being singletons. Sequenced input: peripheral blood. The receptors were gathered from a woman between 45 and 60 years old with active COVID-19. The CDR3 runs from the conserved cysteine through the conserved F or W. Each record gives: clone size, J gene, V gene, D gene, CDR3 DNA, CDR3 protein. The D gene is left open where the match is weak. Not every row has a clone size; where given, it reads once, few, many or a size class.

>NA|TRBJ2-3|TRBV30|TRBD2
TGTGCCTGGAGGGTAGCGGGATTGCTGGATACGCAGTATTTT
CAWRVAGLLDTQYF
>NA|TRBJ2-5|TRBV6-6|TRBD1
TGTGCCAGCAGACCCTTATCGGACAGGGGGGGAGAGACCCAGTACTTC
CASRPLSDRGGETQYF
>NA|TRBJ2-1|TRBV15|NA
TGTGCCACCAGCAGAGAACCCTCCCGGAGGCATGAGCAGTTCTTC
CATSREPSRRHEQFF
>NA|TRBJ2-3|TRBV5-1|TRBD2
TGCGCCAGCAGCTCGGGACTAGCGGGAGGGCCACAAAGCACAGATACGCAGTATTTT
CASSSGLAGGPQSTDTQYF
>NA|TRBJ2-2|TRBV28|NA
TGTGCCAGCAGTTTACTCGGGAGTTCGAACACCGGGGAGCTGTTTTTT
CASSLLGSSNTGELFF
>once|TRBJ2-1|TRBV24-1|TRBD2
TGTGCCACCAGTGATAGGACTAGCGGGAGGTGGAATGAGCAGTTCTTC
CATSDRTSGRWNEQFF
>NA|TRBJ2-5|TRBV6-1|TRBD2
TGTGCCAGCAGTGTTAGCGGGAGGGCCCTCGGGGAGACCCAGTACTTC
CASSVSGRALGETQYF
>NA|TRBJ2-7|TRBV27|TRBD2
TGTGCCAGCAGTTCCTCGGGACTAGCCCCTTACGAGCAGTACTTC
CASSSSGLAPYEQYF
>NA|TRBJ1-2|TRBV28|TRBD1
TGTGCCAGCAGTTTTGACAGGGGAGGGAGTGGCTACACCTTC
CASSFDRGGSGYTF
>NA|TRBJ1-3|TRBV5-3|NA
TGTGCCAGAACACCAGGGAAGAAGAGGCTCTGGGGCTCTGGAAACACCATATATTTT
CARTPGKKRLWGSGNTIYF
>NA|TRBJ1-6|TRBV5-6|NA
TGTGCCAGCAGCTTATACGCCACGGGGGGCGGCGGTTCACCCCTCCACTTT
CASSLYATGGGGSPLHF
>NA|TRBJ2-4|TRBV1|NA
TGCACCAGCAGCCAAGAAAGGGGAGGCGGGGGAGCCAAAAACATTCAGTACTTC
CTSSQERGGGGAKNIQYF
>NA|TRBJ2-1|TRBV13|TRBD2
TGTGCCAGCAGCTTAGCAGGACTAGCGGGATTTAATGAGCAGTTCTTC
CASSLAGLAGFNEQFF
>NA|TRBJ2-2|TRBV12-3/TRBV12-4|NA
TGTGCCAGCAGTCCAGGACAGGGAGGGATGCTGTTTTTT
CASSPGQGGMLFF
>NA|TRBJ2-7|TRBV7-2|NA
TGTGCCAGCAGCTCTCTAGGGGGCTCCTACGAGCAGTACTTC
CASSSLGGSYEQYF
>NA|TRBJ2-1|TRBV7-2|TRBD1
TGTGCCAGCAGCTTCCCTGACAGGGGCCGGTTTGAGCAGTTCTTC
CASSFPDRGRFEQFF
>NA|TRBJ2-7|TRBV7-9|TRBD2
TGTGCCAGCAGCGACCGGACTAGCGGGGAGCAGTACTTC
CASSDRTSGEQYF
>NA|TRBJ1-2|TRBV5-6|NA
TGTGCCAGCAGCCCGGACAGAAACTATGGCTACACCTTC
CASSPDRNYGYTF
>NA|TRBJ1-3|TRBV3-1/TRBV3-2|NA
TGTGCCAGCAGCCCCACAGGGACTGGAAACACCATATATTTT
CASSPTGTGNTIYF
>few|TRBJ1-6|TRBV30|TRBD1
TGTGCCTGGACGACAGGGGGCTATTCACCCCTCCACTTT
CAWTTGGYSPLHF
>NA|TRBJ2-1|TRBV20-1|TRBD2
TGCAGTGCTAGTGGGACGACTAGCGGGAGTTGGACCTACAATGAGCAGTTCTTC
CSASGTTSGSWTYNEQFF
>NA|TRBJ2-7|TRBV4-1|NA
TGCGCCAGCAGCCAAGATAGGGGCAGCTACGAGCAGTACTTC
CASSQDRGSYEQYF
>NA|TRBJ2-3|TRBV15|NA
TGTGCCACCAGAGACGGGAGAGGGTCAGATACGCAGTATTTT
CATRDGRGSDTQYF
>NA|TRBJ2-2|TRBV7-3|TRBD2
TGTGCCAGCAGCCCAGGGACTAGCGGGAGGGCCGGGGAGCTGTTTTTT
CASSPGTSGRAGELFF
>NA|TRBJ2-1|TRBV2|NA
TGTGCCAGCACTCACCAGAGCGATGAGCAGTTCTTC
CASTHQSDEQFF
>NA|TRBJ1-5|TRBV9|TRBD1
TGTGCCAGCAGCTTGGGACAGGGCAATCAGCCCCAGCATTTT
CASSLGQGNQPQHF